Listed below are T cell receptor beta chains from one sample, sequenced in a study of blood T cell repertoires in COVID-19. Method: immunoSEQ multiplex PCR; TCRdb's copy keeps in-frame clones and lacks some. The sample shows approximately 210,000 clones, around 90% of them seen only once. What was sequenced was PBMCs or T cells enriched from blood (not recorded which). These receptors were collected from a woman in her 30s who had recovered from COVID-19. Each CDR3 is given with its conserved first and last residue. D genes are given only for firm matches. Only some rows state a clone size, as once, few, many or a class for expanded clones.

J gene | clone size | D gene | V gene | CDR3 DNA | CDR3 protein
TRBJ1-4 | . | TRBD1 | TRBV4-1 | TGCGCCAGCAGCCTAAGATTACAGGGGAAGGATGAAAAACTGTTTTTT | CASSLRLQGKDEKLFF
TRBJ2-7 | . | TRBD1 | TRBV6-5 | TGTGCCAGCAGTCGTTTCCGGGACAGCTCCGAGCAGTACTTC | CASSRFRDSSEQYF
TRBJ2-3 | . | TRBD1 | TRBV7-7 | TGTGCCAGCAGCTTAAATCCAGGGGGACGTGATACGCAGTATTTT | CASSLNPGGRDTQYF
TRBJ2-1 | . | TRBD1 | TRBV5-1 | TGCGCCAGCTCCCGAAGCAGGGGGTCCTACAATGAGCAGTTCTTC | CASSRSRGSYNEQFF
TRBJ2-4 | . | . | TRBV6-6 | TGTGCCAGCAGTCCCTCCGGTTGGGGCCTAGCCAAAAACATTCAGTACTTC | CASSPSGWGLAKNIQYF
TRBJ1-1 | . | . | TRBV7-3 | TGTGCCAGCAGCGCGGGACGGAACACTGAAGCTTTCTTT | CASSAGRNTEAFF
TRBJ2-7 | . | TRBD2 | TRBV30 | TGTGCCTGGAGGACTAGCGGGAATACCTACGAGCAGTACTTC | CAWRTSGNTYEQYF
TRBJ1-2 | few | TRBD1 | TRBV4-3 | TGCGCCAGCAGCCAAACATGGCTTACAGGGACAGAAAAAGGTCAAGGCTACACCTTC | CASSQTWLTGTEKGQGYTF
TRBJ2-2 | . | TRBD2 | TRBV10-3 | TGTGCCATCCGGTGGGAAGCGGGGATGAACACCGGGGAGCTGTTTTTT | CAIRWEAGMNTGELFF
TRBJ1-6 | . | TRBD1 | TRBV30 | TGTGCCTGGTTGGGACAGGGGTATTCACCCCTCCACTTT | CAWLGQGYSPLHF
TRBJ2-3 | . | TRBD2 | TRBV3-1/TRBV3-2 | TGTGCCAGCCAACCCGGGACTAGCGGGAGGTTAGATACGCAGTATTTT | CASQPGTSGRLDTQYF
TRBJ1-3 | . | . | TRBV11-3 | TGTGCCAGCAGCTTACGCGGGAAGCGAAACACCATATATTTT | CASSLRGKRNTIYF
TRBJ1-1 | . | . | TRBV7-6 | TGTGCCAGCAGCTTAGCCAGGGCGGTGAACACTGAAGCTTTCTTT | CASSLARAVNTEAFF
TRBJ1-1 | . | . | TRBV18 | TGTGCCAGCTCACCGAATACCGTACAAGTTAACACTGAAGCTTTCTTT | CASSPNTVQVNTEAFF
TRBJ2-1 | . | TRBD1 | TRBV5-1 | TGCGCCAGCAGCTTAAAGGGGGCGCTCAGCAATGAGCAGTTCTTC | CASSLKGALSNEQFF
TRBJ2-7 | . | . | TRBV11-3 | TGTGCCAGCAGCTTACGCGGAACTACGGACGAGCAGTACTTC | CASSLRGTTDEQYF
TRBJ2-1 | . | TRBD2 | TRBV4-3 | TGCGCCAGCAGCCAAGAGGGGACTAATTGGGTCTACAATGAGCAGTTCTTC | CASSQEGTNWVYNEQFF
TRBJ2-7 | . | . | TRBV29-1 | TGCAGCGTTGGCGTAGACTACGAGCAGTACTTC | CSVGVDYEQYF
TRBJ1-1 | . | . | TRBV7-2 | TGTGCCAGCAGCCCTGACAAAGGCAGTACTGAAGCTTTCTTT | CASSPDKGSTEAFF
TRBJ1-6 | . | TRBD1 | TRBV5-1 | TGCGCCAGCAGCTTTGTAGGGACAGAAGAGTCACCCCTCCACTTT | CASSFVGTEESPLHF
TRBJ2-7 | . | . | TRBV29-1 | TGCAGCGTTGAAGAAACCAGGTACTACGAGCAGTACTTC | CSVEETRYYEQYF
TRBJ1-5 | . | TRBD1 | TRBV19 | TGTGCCAGTAGTCCGCGGGACAGCCTAAATCAGCCCCAGCATTTT | CASSPRDSLNQPQHF
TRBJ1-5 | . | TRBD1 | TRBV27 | TGTGCCAGCAGTTCAAAACAGGGGGCGGGGGTTTTCGCAGTCAATCAGCCCCAGCATTTT | CASSSKQGAGVFAVNQPQHF
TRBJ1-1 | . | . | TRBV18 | TGTGCCAGCTCCCCATCTTTTCTTCCTGAAGCTTTCTTT | CASSPSFLPEAFF
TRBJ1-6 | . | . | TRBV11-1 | TGTGCCAGCAGCCACGGGACTGAACATTCACCCCTCCACTTT | CASSHGTEHSPLHF
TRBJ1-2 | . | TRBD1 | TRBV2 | TGTGCCAGCAGTGAATTGGGACAGCAGTATGGCTACACCTTC | CASSELGQQYGYTF
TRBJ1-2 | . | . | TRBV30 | TGTGCCATGCCCGGGGTGAATGGCTACACCTTC | CAMPGVNGYTF
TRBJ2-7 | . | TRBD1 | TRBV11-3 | TGTGCCAGCAGCTTAGTAGGCAGGGGGCGATACGAGCAGTACTTC | CASSLVGRGRYEQYF
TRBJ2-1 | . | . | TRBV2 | TGTGCCAGCAGTGATCGTTTCCGCTCCTACAATGAGCAGTTCTTC | CASSDRFRSYNEQFF
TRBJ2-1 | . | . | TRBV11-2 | TGTGCCAGCAGCCCTAGCGATGAGCAGTTCTTC | CASSPSDEQFF
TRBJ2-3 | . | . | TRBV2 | TGTGCCAGCAGTGAAAGGCCCACAGGGATCGGCACAGATACGCAGTATTTT | CASSERPTGIGTDTQYF
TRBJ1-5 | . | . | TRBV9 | TGTGCCAGCAGCGTAGGGACAGTTAATCAGCCCCAGCATTTT | CASSVGTVNQPQHF
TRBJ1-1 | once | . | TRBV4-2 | TGTGCCAGCAGCCAAAGGTTCCCGGGGAACACTGAAGCTTTCTTT | CASSQRFPGNTEAFF
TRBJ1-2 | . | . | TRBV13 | TGTGCCAGCAGCCTCCAGTGGAGTGGCTACACCTTC | CASSLQWSGYTF
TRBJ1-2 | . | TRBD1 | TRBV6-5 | TGTGCCAGCAGTTACTTCGACAGGGGGCAATCTGGCTACACCTTC | CASSYFDRGQSGYTF
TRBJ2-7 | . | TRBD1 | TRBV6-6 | TGTGCCAGCAGTCGAGGCGGGCAGGGGGTTTCTTACGAGCAGTACTTC | CASSRGGQGVSYEQYF
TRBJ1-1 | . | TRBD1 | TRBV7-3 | TGTGCCAGCAGCGCGGACAGGGGGCTCGGCACTGAAGCTTTCTTT | CASSADRGLGTEAFF
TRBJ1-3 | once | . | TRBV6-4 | TGTGCCCCGAGGGGGTATGGAAACACCATATATTTT | CAPRGYGNTIYF
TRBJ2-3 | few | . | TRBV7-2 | TGTGCCAGCAGCTTCGGGCGGCGGGGCACAGATACGCAGTATTTT | CASSFGRRGTDTQYF
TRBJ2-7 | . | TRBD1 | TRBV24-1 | TGTGCCACCAGTGATCCCGGGACAGGAGCCTACGAGCAGTACTTC | CATSDPGTGAYEQYF
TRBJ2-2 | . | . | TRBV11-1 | TGTGCCAGCAGCCCACCCGACAGGAGGTCGGGGGAGCTGTTTTTT | CASSPPDRRSGELFF
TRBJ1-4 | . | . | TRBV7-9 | TGTGCCAGCAGCTCCCGACAGGTTGCAACTAATGAAAAACTGTTTTTT | CASSSRQVATNEKLFF
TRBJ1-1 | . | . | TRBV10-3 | TGTGCCATCAGCCCCAGGGGAGCCACTGAAGCTTTCTTT | CAISPRGATEAFF
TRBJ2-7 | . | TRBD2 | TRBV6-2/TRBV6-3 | TGTGCCAGCAGTCAACAACTAGCGAGGGGCGAGCAGTACTTC | CASSQQLARGEQYF
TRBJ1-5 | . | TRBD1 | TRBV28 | TGTGCCAGCAGTCGGGGACAGGAGCGTAATCAGCCCCAGCATTTT | CASSRGQERNQPQHF
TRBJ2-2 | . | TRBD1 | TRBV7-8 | TGTGCCAGCAGAGTGGACGGGACAGGGGGCGAAGAGGAGCTGTTTTTT | CASRVDGTGGEEELFF
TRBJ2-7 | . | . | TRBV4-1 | TGCGCCAGCAGCCAAGTACCACAGAGCTCCTACGAGCAGTACTTC | CASSQVPQSSYEQYF
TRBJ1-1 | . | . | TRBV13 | TGTGCCAGCAGCTTAAGGGGTCGGGCGAACACTGAAGCTTTCTTT | CASSLRGRANTEAFF